This T cell receptor beta chain derives from a study of T-cell reconstitution after alpha-beta-depleted transplantation in children. General study results and limits: There were reportedly several hundred expanded graft clones from which alpha-beta T cells came about two months after transplant.

A TCRbeta library incorporating unique molecular identifiers was prepared. TCRdb reprocessed the PCR reads via MiXCR and lists one record per CDR3 protein. The sample contains over 45,000 distinct CDR3 sequences, nearly 9.5% of which appear only once. Points on this clonotype: Its antigen is undetermined. It may be a read error: a sequence one base away is much more abundant. It is likely a read error, because the conserved phenylalanine at the end of the CDR3 is missing.

Germline-derived CDR1 and CDR2 are DFQATT and SNEGSKA (reference sequence). The V end was cut by 4 bases, the J end by 8 bases, with 2 bases between. This CDR3 spans 8 amino acids. The TCR comes from a male patient aged 2 to 9 who had a stem cell transplant for chronic granulomatous disease, so the T cells may come from the graft donor. The specimen comprised PBMCs, mostly from graft donor cells, sampled 60 days after TCRalphabeta/CD19-depleted stem cell transplant. The chain combines TRBV20-1 with TRBJ1-1; D unclear. The CDR3 DNA follows: TGCAGTGCTAAGGAAGCTTTCCTT. Protein sequence: CSAKEAFL.